Sequencing of this T cell receptor (beta chain) was carried out in a study of post-analysis software for immune sequencing data (dated by TCRdb to about 2015). About the investigation overall: The recorded disease courses included relapsing-remitting, secondary progressive and progressive-relapsing multiple sclerosis, and some patients had no subtype annotation. Patient repertoires were compared against over ten previously published healthy control repertoires from donors aged roughly 6 to 26 years. A subset of samples was prepared in parallel using single-end sample barcoding, then pooled and co-amplified after Illumina adapter ligation. Study-wide conclusions, independent of this receptor: The control group was slightly older than the multiple sclerosis patient group. When samples were clustered directly using the F measure, samples prepared in the same batch co-clustered strongly, which prompted a batch-effect correction. Significantly higher frequencies in patients than in controls were found for roughly 5 TRBV segments, including TRBV5-6, TRBV5-1 and TRBV20-1. Compared with controls, multiple sclerosis patients had significantly lower normalized Chao1 diversity, a finding suggesting substantial peripheral T-cell clonal expansion.

Concerning this clonotype itself: Its antigen target is currently unknown. No much larger clone exists at a distance of one base, and base qualities are not known.

Unmatched junction bases come to 9, with V trimmed by 6 bases and J by 7 bases. The CDR3 runs 14 residues from the cysteine to the phenylalanine. Just CDR3 DNA is preserved here, 42 bases in frame from base 1. CDR1 and CDR2 were assigned from the germline V gene (reference sequence) as SGHKS and YYEKEE. To demonstrate the VDJtools post-analysis software, the study profiled TCR beta repertoires from the peripheral blood of about a dozen young patients with multiple sclerosis. Multiple sclerosis patients were children and adolescents aged roughly 6 to 17 years. Libraries were prepared through PCR. Instrument used: Illumina HiSeq 2500. To reduce PCR and sequencing biases, unique molecular identifiers were built into the TCR beta cDNA libraries. Around 500,000 cDNA molecules were obtained for every 1 to 10 million input T cells, so each molecule roughly corresponded to one T cell. The patient libraries were prepared and sequenced using the same protocol as the earlier healthy control dataset. Within a given batch, samples were prepared together, multiplexed and sequenced on the same HiSeq lane. In the source study's methods: Raw barcoded reads were processed with MIGEC, and single-read molecular identifier groups were discarded before consensus assembly and CDR3 extraction. Clonotype tables were post-analysed with VDJtools, and diversity was normalized by down-sampling all datasets to the smallest sample size. To correct batch-related cross-sample contamination, repertoire overlap clustering matched CDR3 amino acid sequences but not nucleotide sequences. Using fastp trimming at Q25 and MiXCR clonotype assembly, TCRdb reanalyzed the public sequencing data and kept in-frame beta chains. Merged by CDR3 protein, the rows form single entries marked with the most common genes and DNA. The V and J calls, along with clone size, are taken from TCRdb and not from the paper's own processing. A total of more than 500,000 distinct CDR3 sequences appear in this sample, 30% to 40% of them only once. The top ten clonotypes cover less than 6% of the sample.

The clonotype was recovered from a girl aged 2-17 years with multiple sclerosis. Sequenced sample: blood. The rearrangement combines TRBV5-5 with TRBJ1-4, with 7 bases matching TRBD1. The CDR3 loop reads CASTARTGPEKLFF. The nucleotides read TGTGCCAGCACCGCCCGGACAGGACCTGAAAAACTGTTTTTT.